Sequencing of this T cell receptor (beta chain) was carried out in a study of memory CD4+ T cells and cytomegalovirus serostatus (dated by TCRdb to between 2018 and 2021). About the study as a whole: A total of roughly 35 healthy Belgian adults, of whom 9 were CMV seropositive and roughly 25 were CMV seronegative, were included in the cohort. CD4+ memory TCRbeta repertoires of a Belgian cohort with known cytomegalovirus serostatus were sequenced in order to replicate a published TCR-based CMV serostatus classifier. The paper's findings and limits, for the study overall: A median bootstrapped AUC of roughly 0.95 with a 95% CI of 0.76-1.00 was achieved on the Belgian cohort by the original-framework classifier. Only CD4+CD45RO+ memory cells were sequenced, unlike the original study, which covered naive and memory CD4+ and CD8+ populations. The results were interpreted as suggesting that the CMV-associated TCR signature is largely present in the CD4+ memory repertoire. Among the approximately 160 previously reported CMV-associated TCRbeta sequences, 67 showed up in the CD4+ memory repertoires, with each one found in between one and five individuals. For predicting CMV serostatus, the median bootstrapped AUC was about 0.95 using the original framework and around 0.9 using a US-trained random forest.

A FACSAria II was used to sort memory CD4+ T cells, defined as single viable CD3+CD4+CD8-CD45RO+ cells. CMV serostatus was assessed using a Roche Elecsys assay, by which serum IgG against CMV pp150, pp28, p38 and p52 was detected. Once the samples were thawed, total CD4+ T cells were enriched through positive selection using CD4 magnetic microbeads. The samples came from a separate study whose specific focus was interrogating the CD4+ T cell memory repertoire. Peripheral blood mononuclear cells were isolated and cryopreserved following standard operating procedures; serum was stored at -80 °C. The staining relied on CD3-PerCP (BW264/56), CD4-APC (RPA-T4), CD45RO-PE (UCHT1) and CD8-Pacific Orange (3B5) antibodies, and Sytox blue was used to exclude non-viable cells. A note on this clone: What antigen it recognizes has not been identified. No much larger clonotype is one base removed from it; base qualities were not supplied.

The Quick-DNA Microprep Kit was used to extract genomic DNA from the sorted cells. TCRbeta DNA was amplified with the immunoSEQ hsTCRbeta kit following the manufacturer's protocol. An Illumina MiSeq instrument was used to sequence the TCRbeta libraries. The study's own analysis went as follows. Once out-of-frame sequences had been removed, 2,204,828 distinct TCRbeta sequences were left, which works out to an average of approximately 72,000 per individual. Each individual was scored by the count of around 160 previously reported CMV-associated TCRbeta sequences and the total productive distinct TCRbeta count. A beta-binomial model was reimplemented in Python, and scikit-learn random forests with default parameters were trained on data from the US cohort. Classifier performance on the Belgian cohort was reported as the median AUC with percentile confidence intervals calculated over 10,000 bootstrap iterations. Imported from immuneACCESS, the table was reduced by TCRdb to in-frame sequences with V and J called. These copies leave out some clones; in studies compared against another copy, an unresolved V gene accounts for under half, and the cause of the remainder is not known. The V and J calls and the clone size are those of that table, but D and trimming were determined from the DNA. This sample lists about 58,000 clones; less than 85% were detected once. The top ten clonotypes cover around 0.5% of the sample.

This sequence originates from an adult in good health and CMV-seronegative. Some clones in this sample may be carry-over from other donors' samples. Sample: memory CD4+ T cells from blood.

The CDR3 region has the sequence CASSLGQGQAGYTF. The sequence in DNA is TGTGCCAGCAGCTTAGGACAGGGGCAAGCTGGCTACACCTTC. The chain was built from TRBV7-9 and TRBJ1-2; 8 bases in the middle match TRBD1. The CDR3 starts with the cysteine, ends with the phenylalanine, and has 14 residues. CDR3 DNA is the only sequence kept; it has 42 bases, read in frame from the first base. Sequences SEHNR (CDR1) and FQNEAQ (CDR2) are obtained from the germline V gene (reference sequence). Germline trimming amounts to 1 base on V and 7 bases on J, with 5 as the count of junction bases outside the gene matches.